This TCR beta chain was captured by sequencing in a study of response to subunit inactivated influenza vaccine. General observations from the study: The authors offered the suggestion that each seasonal influenza vaccination recruits few new T cells.

In this sample, this clonotype turned up a few times. Its specificity is unknown. One entry per CDR3 protein, called by TCRdb with MiXCR from the RT-PCR reads. The sample shows around 540,000 distinct CDR3 sequences, about 12% of them seen only once. The CDR3 consists of 13 residues. V shed 1 base, J shed 5 bases, and the junction held 4 bases outside the gene matches. Germline CDR1 and CDR2: DFQATT and SNEGSKA (reference sequence). This material consisted of PBMCs from blood, taken on the day of vaccination. This receptor was obtained from a man aged 50 or older who received an inactivated influenza vaccine. The V and J genes are TRBV20-1 and TRBJ2-5, with 7 bases matching TRBD1. The CDR3 sequence: CSARGQGIETQYF. In DNA form, the CDR3 reads TGCAGTGCTAGAGGACAGGGCATTGAGACCCAGTACTTC.